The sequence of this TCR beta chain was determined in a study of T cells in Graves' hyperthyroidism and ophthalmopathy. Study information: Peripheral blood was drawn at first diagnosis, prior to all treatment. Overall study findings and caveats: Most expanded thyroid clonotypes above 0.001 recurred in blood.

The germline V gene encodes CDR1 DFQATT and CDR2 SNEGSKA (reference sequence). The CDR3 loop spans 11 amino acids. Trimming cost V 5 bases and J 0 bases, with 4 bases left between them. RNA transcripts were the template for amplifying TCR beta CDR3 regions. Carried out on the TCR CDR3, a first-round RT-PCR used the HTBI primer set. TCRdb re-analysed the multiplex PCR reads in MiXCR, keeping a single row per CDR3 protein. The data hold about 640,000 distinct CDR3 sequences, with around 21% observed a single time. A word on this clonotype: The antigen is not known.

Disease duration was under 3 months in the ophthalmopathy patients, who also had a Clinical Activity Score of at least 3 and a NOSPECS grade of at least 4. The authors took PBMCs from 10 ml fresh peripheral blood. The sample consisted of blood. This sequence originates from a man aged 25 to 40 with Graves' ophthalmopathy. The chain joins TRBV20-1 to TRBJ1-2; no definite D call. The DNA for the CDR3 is TGCAGTGCTGATTCTAACTATGGCTACACCTTC. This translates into CSADSNYGYTF.